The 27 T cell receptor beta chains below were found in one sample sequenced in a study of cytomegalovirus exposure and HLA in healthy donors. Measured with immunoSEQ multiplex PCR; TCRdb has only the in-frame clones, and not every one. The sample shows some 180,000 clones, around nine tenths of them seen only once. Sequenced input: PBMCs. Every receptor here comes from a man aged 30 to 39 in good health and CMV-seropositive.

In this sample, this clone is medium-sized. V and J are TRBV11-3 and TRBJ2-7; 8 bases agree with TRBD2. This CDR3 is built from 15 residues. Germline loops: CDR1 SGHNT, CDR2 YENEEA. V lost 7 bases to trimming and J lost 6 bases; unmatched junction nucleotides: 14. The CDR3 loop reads CASNPGGGGYGEQYF. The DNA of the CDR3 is TGTGCCAGCAACCCGGGAGGGGGGGGTTATGGCGAGCAGTACTTC.

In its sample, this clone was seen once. The CDR3 DNA follows: TGTGCCAGCAGCTATAGAGCGGGGGGGGGCTCCTACGAGCAGTACTTC. This gives the protein CASSYRAGGGSYEQYF. J is TRBJ2-7 and V is TRBV7-6; 10 positions agree with TRBD2. V lost 4 bases, J lost 0 bases, and 6 bases stayed unmatched. This CDR3 region has 16 residues. CDR1 and CDR2 from the germline V gene are SGHVS and FNYEAQ.

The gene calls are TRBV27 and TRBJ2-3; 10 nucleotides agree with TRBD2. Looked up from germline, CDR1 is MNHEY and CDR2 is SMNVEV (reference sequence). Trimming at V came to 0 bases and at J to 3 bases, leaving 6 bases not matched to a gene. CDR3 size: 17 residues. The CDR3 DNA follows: TGTGCCAGCAGTTTATCCGGACTAGCGGCGAGTACAGATACGCAGTATTTT. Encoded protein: CASSLSGLAASTDTQYF.

CDR3 loop: CSVDLGQHYGYTF. In DNA, the CDR3 is TGCAGCGTTGACCTGGGACAGCACTATGGCTACACCTTC. The chain has TRBV29-1 and TRBJ1-2, with TRBD1 matching over 7 bases. The V segment lost 3 bases and the J segment 3 bases; nucleotides outside the gene matches: 4. CDR1 is SQVTM and CDR2 is ANQGSEA in the germline V gene. The CDR3 consists of 13 residues.

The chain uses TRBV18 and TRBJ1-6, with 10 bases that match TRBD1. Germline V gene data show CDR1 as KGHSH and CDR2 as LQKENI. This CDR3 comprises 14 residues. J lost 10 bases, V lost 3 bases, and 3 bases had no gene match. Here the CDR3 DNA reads TGTGCCAGCTCACCCGGGACAGGGGTCTCACCCCTCCACTTT. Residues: CASSPGTGVSPLHF. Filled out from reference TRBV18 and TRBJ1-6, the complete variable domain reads NAGVMQNPRHLVRRRGQEARLRCSPMKGHSHVYWYRQLPEEGLKFMVYLQKENIIDESGMPKERFSAEFPKEGPSILRIQQVVRGDSAAYFCASSPGTGVSPLHFGNGTRLTVT.

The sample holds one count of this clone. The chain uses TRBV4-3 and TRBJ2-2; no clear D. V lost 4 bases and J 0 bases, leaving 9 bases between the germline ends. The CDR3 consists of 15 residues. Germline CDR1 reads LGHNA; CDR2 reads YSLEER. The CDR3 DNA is TGCGCCAGCAGCCTTTATTTTGCGAACACCGGGGAGCTGTTTTTT. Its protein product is CASSLYFANTGELFF.

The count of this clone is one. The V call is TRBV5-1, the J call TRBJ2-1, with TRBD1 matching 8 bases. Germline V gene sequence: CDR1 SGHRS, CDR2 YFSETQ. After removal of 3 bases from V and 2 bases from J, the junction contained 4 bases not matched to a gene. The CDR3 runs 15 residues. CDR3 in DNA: TGCGCCAGCAGCTCCGGACAGGGAGCCTACAATGAGCAGTTCTTC. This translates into CASSSGQGAYNEQFF.

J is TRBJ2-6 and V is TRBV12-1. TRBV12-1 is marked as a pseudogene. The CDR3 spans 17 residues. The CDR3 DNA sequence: TGTGCCAGCAGCCGAGTAATTGTACAAAGTCGGGCCAACGTCCTGACTTTC. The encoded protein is CASSRVIVQSRANVLTF.

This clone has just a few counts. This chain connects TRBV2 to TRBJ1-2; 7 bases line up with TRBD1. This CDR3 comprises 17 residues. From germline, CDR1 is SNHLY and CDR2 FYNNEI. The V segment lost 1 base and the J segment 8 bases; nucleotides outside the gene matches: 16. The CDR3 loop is CASSEDPNRGIILGYTF. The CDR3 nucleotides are TGTGCCAGCAGTGAAGACCCGAACAGGGGTATTATATTAGGCTACACCTTC.

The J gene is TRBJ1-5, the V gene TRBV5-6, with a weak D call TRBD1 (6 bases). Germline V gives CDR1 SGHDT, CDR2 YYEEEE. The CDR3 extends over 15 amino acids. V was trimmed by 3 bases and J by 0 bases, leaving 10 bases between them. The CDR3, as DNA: TGTGCCAGCAGCTCCGGACAGATTAGCAATCAGCCCCAGCATTTT. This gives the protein CASSSGQISNQPQHF.

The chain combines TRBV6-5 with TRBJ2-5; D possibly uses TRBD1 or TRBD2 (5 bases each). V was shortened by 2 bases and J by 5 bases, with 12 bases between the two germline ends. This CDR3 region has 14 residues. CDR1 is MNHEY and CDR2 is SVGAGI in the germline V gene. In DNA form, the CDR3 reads TGTGCCAGCAGTTACCGGGGCCCCGGGGAGACCCAGTACTTC. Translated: CASSYRGPGETQYF.

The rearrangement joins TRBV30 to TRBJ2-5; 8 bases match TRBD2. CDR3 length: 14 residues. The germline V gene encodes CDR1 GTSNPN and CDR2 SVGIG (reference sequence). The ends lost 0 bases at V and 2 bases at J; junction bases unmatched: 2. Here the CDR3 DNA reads TGTGCCTGGAGTGTGTTAGCGGGACAAGAGACCCAGTACTTC. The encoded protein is CAWSVLAGQETQYF.

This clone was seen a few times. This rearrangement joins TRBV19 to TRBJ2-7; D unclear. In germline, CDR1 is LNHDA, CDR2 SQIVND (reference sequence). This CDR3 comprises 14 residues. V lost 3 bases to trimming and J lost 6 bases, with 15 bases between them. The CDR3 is CASSIRNLLSEQYF. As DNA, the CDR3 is TGTGCCAGTAGTATCAGGAACCTGCTCTCCGAGCAGTACTTC.

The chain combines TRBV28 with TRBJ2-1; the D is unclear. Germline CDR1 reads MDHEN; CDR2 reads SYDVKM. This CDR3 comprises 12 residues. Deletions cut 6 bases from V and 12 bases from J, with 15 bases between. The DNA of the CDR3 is TGTGCCAGCAGCCCCTCGGCCGCTTCGCAGTTCTTC. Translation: CASSPSAASQFF.

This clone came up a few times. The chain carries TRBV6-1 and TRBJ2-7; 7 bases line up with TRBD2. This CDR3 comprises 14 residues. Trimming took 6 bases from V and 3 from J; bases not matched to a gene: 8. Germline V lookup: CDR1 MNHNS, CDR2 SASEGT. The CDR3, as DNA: TGTGCCAGCAGCTATACTAGCGCCGTCTACGAGCAGTACTTC. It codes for CASSYTSAVYEQYF.

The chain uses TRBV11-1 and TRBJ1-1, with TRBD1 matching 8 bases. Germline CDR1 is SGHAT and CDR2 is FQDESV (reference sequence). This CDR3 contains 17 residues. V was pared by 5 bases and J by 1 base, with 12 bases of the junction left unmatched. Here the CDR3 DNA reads TGTGCCAGCAGCCCGGACAGGGATGGGACACAGAACACTGAAGCTTTCTTT. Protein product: CASSPDRDGTQNTEAFF.

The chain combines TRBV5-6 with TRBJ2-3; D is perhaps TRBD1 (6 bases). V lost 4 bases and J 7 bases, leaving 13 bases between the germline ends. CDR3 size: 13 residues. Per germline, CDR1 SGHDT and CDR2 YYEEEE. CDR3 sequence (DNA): TGTGCCAGCAGCCTATGGGACATTTATACGCAGTATTTT. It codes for CASSLWDIYTQYF.

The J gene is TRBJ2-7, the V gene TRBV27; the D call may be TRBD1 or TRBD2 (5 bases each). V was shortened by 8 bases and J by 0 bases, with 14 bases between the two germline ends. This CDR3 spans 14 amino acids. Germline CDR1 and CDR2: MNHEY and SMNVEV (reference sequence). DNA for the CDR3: TGTGCCAGCTCCGGGACCGAGACCTCCTACGAGCAGTACTTC. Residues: CASSGTETSYEQYF.

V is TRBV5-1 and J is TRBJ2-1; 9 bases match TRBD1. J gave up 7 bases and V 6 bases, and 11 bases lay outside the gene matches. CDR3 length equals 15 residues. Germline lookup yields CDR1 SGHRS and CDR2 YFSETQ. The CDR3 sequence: CASNSGQGIQNEQFF. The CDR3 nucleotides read TGCGCCAGCAACTCCGGACAGGGGATACAGAATGAGCAGTTCTTC.

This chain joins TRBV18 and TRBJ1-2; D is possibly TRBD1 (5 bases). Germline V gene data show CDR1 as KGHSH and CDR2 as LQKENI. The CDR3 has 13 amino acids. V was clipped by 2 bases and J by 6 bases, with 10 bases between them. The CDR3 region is CASSPARDNGYTF. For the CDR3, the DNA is TGTGCCAGCTCACCAGCCAGGGATAATGGCTACACCTTC.

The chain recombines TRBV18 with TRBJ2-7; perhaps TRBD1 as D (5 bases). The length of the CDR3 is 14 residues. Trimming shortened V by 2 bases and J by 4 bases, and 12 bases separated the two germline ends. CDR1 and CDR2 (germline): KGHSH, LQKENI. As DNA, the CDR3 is TGTGCCAGCTCACCAAGAGTTGGGGCTTACGAGCAGTACTTC. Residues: CASSPRVGAYEQYF.

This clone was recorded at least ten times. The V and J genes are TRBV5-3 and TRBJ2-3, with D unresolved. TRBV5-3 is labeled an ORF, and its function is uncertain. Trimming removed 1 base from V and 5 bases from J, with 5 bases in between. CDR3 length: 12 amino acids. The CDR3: CARSLCRDTQYF. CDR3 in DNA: TGTGCCAGAAGCTTGTGTCGAGATACGCAGTATTTT.

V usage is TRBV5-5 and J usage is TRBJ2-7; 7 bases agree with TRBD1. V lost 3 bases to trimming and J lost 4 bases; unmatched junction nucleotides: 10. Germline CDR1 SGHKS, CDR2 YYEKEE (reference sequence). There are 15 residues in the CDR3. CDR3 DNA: TGTGCCAGCAGCTCTTTCCGGGACAGAGCGTACGAGCAGTACTTC. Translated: CASSSFRDRAYEQYF.

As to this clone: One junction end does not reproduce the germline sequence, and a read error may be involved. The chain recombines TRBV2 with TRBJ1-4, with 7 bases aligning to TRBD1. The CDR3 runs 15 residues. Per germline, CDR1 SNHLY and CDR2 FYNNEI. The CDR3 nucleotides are TGTGCCAGCAGCCCGGGACAGCCTTTAGATGAAAGACTGTTTTTT. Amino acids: CASSPGQPLDERLFF.

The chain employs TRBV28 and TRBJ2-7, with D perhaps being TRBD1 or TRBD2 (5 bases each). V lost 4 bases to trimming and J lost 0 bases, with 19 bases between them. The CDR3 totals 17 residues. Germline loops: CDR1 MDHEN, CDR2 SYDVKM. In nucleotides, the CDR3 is TGTGCCAGCAGTTCCTACCGGGGCGGAGTAAGCTCCTACGAGCAGTACTTC. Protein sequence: CASSSYRGGVSSYEQYF. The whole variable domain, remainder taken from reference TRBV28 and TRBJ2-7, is DVKVTQSSRYLVKRTGEKVFLECVQDMDHENMFWYRQDPGLGLRLIYFSYDVKMKEKGDIPEGYSVSREKKERFSLILESASTNQTSMYLCASSSYRGGVSSYEQYFGPGTRLTVT.

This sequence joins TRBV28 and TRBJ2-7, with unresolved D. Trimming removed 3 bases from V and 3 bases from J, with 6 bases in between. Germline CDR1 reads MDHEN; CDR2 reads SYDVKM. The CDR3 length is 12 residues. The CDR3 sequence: CASSFSIYEQYF. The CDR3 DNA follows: TGTGCCAGCAGTTTTTCTATCTACGAGCAGTACTTC.

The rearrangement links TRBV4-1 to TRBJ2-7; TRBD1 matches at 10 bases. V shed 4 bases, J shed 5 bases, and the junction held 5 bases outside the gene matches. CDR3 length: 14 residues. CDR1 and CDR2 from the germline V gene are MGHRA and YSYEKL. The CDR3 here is CASSRIGTGDEQYF. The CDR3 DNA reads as TGCGCCAGCAGCCGTATCGGGACAGGGGACGAGCAGTACTTC.